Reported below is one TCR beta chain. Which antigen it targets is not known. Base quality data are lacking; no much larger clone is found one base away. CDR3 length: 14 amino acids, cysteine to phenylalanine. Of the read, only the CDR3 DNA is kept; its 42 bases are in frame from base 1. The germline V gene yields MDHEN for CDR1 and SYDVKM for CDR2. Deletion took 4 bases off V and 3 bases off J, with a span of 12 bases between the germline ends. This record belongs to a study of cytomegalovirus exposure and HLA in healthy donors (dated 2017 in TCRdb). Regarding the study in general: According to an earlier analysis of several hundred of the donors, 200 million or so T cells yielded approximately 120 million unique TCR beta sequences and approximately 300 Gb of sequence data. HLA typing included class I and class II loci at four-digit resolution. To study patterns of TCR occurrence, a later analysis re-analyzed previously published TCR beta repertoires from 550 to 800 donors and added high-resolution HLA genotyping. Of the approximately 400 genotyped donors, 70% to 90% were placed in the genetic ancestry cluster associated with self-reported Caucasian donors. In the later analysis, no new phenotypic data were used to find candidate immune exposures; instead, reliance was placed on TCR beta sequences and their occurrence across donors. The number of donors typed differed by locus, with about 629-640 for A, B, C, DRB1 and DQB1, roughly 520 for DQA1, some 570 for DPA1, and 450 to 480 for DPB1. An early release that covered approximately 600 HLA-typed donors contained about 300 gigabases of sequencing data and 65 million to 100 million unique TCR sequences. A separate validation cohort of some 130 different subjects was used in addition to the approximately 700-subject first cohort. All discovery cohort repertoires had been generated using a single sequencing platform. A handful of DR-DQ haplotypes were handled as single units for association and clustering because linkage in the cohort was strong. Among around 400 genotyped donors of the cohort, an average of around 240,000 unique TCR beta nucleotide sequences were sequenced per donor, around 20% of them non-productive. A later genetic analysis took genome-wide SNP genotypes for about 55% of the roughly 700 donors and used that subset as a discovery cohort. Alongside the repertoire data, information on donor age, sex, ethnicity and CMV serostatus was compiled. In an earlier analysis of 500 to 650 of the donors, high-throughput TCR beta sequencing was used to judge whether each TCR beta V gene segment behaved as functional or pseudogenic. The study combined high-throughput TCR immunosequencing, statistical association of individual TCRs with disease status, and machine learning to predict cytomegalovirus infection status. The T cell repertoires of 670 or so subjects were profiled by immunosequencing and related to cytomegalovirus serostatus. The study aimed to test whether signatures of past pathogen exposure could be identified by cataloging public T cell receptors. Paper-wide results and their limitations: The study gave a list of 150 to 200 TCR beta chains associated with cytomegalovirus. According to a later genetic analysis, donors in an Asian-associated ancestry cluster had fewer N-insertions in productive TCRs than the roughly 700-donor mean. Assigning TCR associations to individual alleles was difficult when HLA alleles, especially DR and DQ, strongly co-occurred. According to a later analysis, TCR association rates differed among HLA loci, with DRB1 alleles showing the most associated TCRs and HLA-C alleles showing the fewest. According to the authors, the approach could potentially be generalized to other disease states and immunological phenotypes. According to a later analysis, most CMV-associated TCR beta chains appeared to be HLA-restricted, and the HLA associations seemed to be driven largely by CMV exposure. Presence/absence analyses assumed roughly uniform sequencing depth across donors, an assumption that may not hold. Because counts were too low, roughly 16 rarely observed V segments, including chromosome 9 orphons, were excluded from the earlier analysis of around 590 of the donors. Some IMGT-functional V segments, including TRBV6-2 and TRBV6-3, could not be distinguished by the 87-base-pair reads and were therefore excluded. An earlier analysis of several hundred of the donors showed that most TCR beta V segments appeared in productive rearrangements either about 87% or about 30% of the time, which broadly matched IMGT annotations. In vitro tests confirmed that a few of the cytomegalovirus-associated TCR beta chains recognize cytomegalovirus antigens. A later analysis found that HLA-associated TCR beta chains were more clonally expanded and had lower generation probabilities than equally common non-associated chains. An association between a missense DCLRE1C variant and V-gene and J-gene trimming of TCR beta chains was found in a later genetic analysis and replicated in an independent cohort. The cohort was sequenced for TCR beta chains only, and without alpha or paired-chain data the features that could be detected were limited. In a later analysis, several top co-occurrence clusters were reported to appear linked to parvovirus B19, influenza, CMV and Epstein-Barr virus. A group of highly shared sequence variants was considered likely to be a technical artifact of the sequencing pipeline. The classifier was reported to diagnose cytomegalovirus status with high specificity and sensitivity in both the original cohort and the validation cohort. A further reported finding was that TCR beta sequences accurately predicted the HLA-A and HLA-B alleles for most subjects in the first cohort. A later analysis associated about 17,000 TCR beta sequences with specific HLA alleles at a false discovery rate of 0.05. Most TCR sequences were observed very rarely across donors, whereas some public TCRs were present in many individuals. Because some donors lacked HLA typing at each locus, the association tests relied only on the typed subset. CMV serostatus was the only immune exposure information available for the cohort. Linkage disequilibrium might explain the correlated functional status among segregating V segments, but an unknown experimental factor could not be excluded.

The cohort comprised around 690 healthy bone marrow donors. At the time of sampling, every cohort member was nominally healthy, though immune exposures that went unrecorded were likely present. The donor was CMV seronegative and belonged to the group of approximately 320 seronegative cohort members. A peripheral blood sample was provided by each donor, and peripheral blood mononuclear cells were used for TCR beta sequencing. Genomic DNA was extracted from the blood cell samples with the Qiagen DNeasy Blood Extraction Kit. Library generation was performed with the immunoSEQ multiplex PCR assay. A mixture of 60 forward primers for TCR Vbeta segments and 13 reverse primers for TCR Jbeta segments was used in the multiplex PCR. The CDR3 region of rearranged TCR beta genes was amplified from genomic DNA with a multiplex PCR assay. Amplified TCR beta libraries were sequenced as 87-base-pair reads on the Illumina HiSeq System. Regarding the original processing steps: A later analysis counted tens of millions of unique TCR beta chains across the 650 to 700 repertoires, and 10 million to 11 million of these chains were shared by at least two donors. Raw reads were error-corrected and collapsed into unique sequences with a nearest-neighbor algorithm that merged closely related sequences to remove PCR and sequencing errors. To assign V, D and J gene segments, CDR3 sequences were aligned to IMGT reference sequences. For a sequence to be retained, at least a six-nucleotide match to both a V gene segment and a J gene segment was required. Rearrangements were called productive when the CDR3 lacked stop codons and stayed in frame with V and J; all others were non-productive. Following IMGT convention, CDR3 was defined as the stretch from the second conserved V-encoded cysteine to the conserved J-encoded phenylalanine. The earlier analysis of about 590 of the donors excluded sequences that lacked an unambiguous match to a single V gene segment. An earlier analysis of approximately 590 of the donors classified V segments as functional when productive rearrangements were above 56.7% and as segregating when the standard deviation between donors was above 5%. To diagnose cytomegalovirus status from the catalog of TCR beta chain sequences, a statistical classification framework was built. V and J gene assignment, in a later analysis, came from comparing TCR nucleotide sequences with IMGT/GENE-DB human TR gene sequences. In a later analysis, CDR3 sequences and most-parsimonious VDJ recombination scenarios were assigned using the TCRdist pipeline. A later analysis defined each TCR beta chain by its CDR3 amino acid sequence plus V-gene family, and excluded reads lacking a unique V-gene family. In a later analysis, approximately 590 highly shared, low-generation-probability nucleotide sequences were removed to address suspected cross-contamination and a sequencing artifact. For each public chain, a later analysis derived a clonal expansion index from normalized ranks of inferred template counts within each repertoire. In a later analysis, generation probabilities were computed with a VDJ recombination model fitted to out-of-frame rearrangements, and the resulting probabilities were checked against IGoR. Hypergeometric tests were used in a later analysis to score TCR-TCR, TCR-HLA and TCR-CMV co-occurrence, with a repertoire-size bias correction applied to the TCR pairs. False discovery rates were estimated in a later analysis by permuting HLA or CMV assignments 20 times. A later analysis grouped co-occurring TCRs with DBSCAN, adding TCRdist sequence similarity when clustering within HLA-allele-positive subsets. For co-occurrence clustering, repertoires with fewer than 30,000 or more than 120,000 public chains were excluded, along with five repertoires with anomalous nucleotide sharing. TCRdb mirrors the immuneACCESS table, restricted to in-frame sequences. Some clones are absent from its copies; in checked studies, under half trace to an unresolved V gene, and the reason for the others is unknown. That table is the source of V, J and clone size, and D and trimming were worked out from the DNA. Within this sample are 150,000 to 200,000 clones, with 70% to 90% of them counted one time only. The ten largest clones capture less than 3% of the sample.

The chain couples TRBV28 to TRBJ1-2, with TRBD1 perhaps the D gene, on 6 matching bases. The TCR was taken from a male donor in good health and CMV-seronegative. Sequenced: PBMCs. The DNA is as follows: TGTGCCAGCAGTTCCGGGACATTCGACTATGGCTACACCTTC. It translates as CASSSGTFDYGYTF.